What follows are 25 T cell receptor beta chains derived from one specimen sequenced in a study of T cell responses to AZD1222 COVID-19 vaccine. The method was immunoSEQ multiplex PCR; TCRdb's version includes in-frame clones alone and lacks a portion of them. The repertoire holds about 120,000 clones, 90% seen once, with 6.9% in the top ten. Sample: peripheral blood, taken on day 0 of AZD1222 vaccination. The receptors shown here come from an adult in good health.

V usage is TRBV6-5 and J usage is TRBJ1-2; no clear D. The CDR3 consists of 13 residues. Germline V lookup: CDR1 MNHEY, CDR2 SVGAGI. V was shortened by 6 bases and J by 7 bases, with 15 bases between the two germline ends. In DNA form, the CDR3 reads TGTGCCAGCAGAGGGATTGAGGTTGGTGGCTACACCTTC. Translated, it gives CASRGIEVGGYTF.

V usage is TRBV5-1 and J usage is TRBJ1-1; 7 bases are a match to TRBD1. This CDR3 contains 14 residues. J gave up 2 bases and V 4 bases, and 5 bases lay outside the gene matches. Germline loops: CDR1 SGHRS, CDR2 YFSETQ. CDR3 sequence reads: CASSLQGGNTEAFF. CDR3 in DNA: TGCGCCAGCAGCCTCCAGGGGGGTAACACTGAAGCTTTCTTT. The whole variable domain, filled in from reference TRBV5-1 and TRBJ1-1, reads KAGVTQTPRYLIKTRGQQVTLSCSPISGHRSVSWYQQTPGQGLQFLFEYFSETQRNKGNFPGRFSGRQFSNSRSEMNVSTLELGDSALYLCASSLQGGNTEAFFGQGTRLTVV.

The chain links TRBV5-6 to TRBJ2-7, with 10 bases aligning to TRBD1. Germline loops: CDR1 SGHDT, CDR2 YYEEEE. V lost 4 bases to trimming and J lost 6 bases; unmatched junction nucleotides: 7. The length of the CDR3 is 14 residues. CDR3: CASSKDRGIGEQYF. The CDR3 coding sequence is TGTGCCAGCAGCAAGGACAGGGGGATTGGCGAGCAGTACTTC.

The chain uses TRBV27 and TRBJ1-5; D may be TRBD1 (6 bases). This CDR3 spans 13 amino acids. Trimming pared 10 bases from V and 3 bases from J, leaving 13 bases between. Germline lookup yields CDR1 MNHEY and CDR2 SMNVEV (reference sequence). The CDR3 region is CAISDSPNQPQHF. As DNA, the CDR3 is TGTGCCATCTCGGACAGCCCCAATCAGCCCCAGCATTTT.

The CDR3 DNA reads as TGTGCCAGCAGCTTGGCCCCAACTAGGCAGACCTCTGGGGCCAACGTCCTGACTTTC. It encodes CASSLAPTRQTSGANVLTF. This chain joins TRBV5-4 and TRBJ2-6, with D possibly matching TRBD2 (5 bases). The CDR3 is 19 amino acids. V was pared by 0 bases and J by 0 bases, with 16 bases between. Germline V lookup: CDR1 SGHNT, CDR2 YYREEE (reference sequence).

In nucleotides, the CDR3 is TGCGCCAGCAAGTTCCTCGCGTCCAGGGGCTACCAAAATGAAAAACTGTTTTTT. Its protein product is CASKFLASRGYQNEKLFF. The rearrangement links TRBV5-1 to TRBJ1-4; D possibly corresponds to TRBD1 (6 bases). Per germline, CDR1 SGHRS and CDR2 YFSETQ. V gave up 6 bases and J gave up 5 bases, with 26 bases separating them. The CDR3 has 18 amino acids.

J is TRBJ1-6 and V is TRBV6-4; D may be TRBD1 (5 bases). The ends were cut back, 8 bases at V and 4 bases at J, with 15 bases in the middle. The CDR3 extends over 15 amino acids. Germline V lookup: CDR1 MRHNA, CDR2 SNTAGT. The CDR3 DNA reads TGTGCCAGCCGTCATGACAGTTATTATAATTCACCCCTCCACTTT. This gives the protein CASRHDSYYNSPLHF.

The chain carries TRBV10-2 and TRBJ1-1, with TRBD1 matching over 9 bases. Trimming at V came to 7 bases and at J to 4 bases, leaving 7 bases not matched to a gene. Germline lookup yields CDR1 WSHSY and CDR2 SAAADI. This CDR3 spans 14 amino acids. The CDR3 nucleotides read TGCGCCAGCACCCGACAGGGGGTAATCACTGAAGCTTTCTTT. It encodes CASTRQGVITEAFF.

The chain has TRBV19 and TRBJ2-1, with 14 bases identical to TRBD2. This CDR3 contains 14 residues. CDR1 is LNHDA, CDR2 SQIVND, per germline (reference sequence). V lost 3 bases to trimming and J lost 9 bases; unmatched junction nucleotides: 1. CDR3 bases: TGTGCCAGTAGTATTGGACTAGCGGGGGGTGAGCAGTTCTTC. Translation gives CASSIGLAGGEQFF.

This clone has just one count. The chain carries TRBV29-1 and TRBJ2-2; D is perhaps TRBD1 (6 bases). The CDR3 covers 17 residues. Germline CDR1 is SQVTM and CDR2 is ANQGSEA. Between the trimmed V and J ends, which lost 4 bases and 5 bases, there was a span of 23 bases. The CDR3 spells CSVALGPQGKWTGELFF. The CDR3 DNA reads as TGCAGCGTTGCTCTAGGCCCGCAGGGGAAGTGGACCGGGGAGCTGTTTTTT.

The chain joins TRBV4-2 to TRBJ1-4, with 7 bases identical to TRBD1. From germline, CDR1 is LGHNA and CDR2 YNFKEQ. Trimming removed 6 bases from V and 7 bases from J; junction bases left unmatched: 8. This CDR3 is built from 14 residues. The CDR3 protein is CASSFDRAGEKLFF. The DNA of the CDR3 is TGTGCCAGCAGTTTCGACAGGGCGGGTGAAAAACTGTTTTTT.

The gene calls are TRBV18 and TRBJ1-1; D is possibly TRBD1 (5 bases). The germline gives CDR1 KGHSH, CDR2 LQKENI. This CDR3 is built from 15 residues. Trimming took off 6 bases at V and 4 bases at J, with 18 bases between the two ends. The CDR3 DNA sequence: TGTGCCAGCTCTCCAGGACCGACGGGGGTCACTGAAGCTTTCTTT. Translation gives CASSPGPTGVTEAFF.

V is TRBV4-1 and J is TRBJ1-3; D is unclear. V was trimmed by 3 bases and J by 9 bases, leaving 6 bases between them. Germline assignment: CDR1 MGHRA and CDR2 YSYEKL. The CDR3 is 11 residues long. The CDR3: CASSHPPTIYF. CDR3 nucleotides: TGCGCCAGCAGCCATCCCCCCACCATATATTTT.

This chain uses TRBV5-4 with TRBJ2-2, with D possibly matching TRBD2 (6 bases). CDR3 size: 12 residues. Germline CDR1 reads SGHNT; CDR2 reads YYREEE (reference sequence). V lost 3 bases to trimming and J lost 7 bases, with 7 bases between them. As DNA, the CDR3 is TGTGCCAGCAGCTCCGGGGGCGGGGAGCTGTTTTTT. The encoded protein is CASSSGGGELFF.

The chain links TRBV6-6 to TRBJ2-3; 8 positions match TRBD2. The CDR3 sequence is 18 residues long. J lost 2 bases, V lost 5 bases, and 15 bases had no gene match. Germline-derived CDR1 and CDR2 are MNHNY and SVGAGI (reference sequence). The CDR3, as DNA: TGTGCCAGCAGTCCTCTTCGACCACGGGAGGGCTCCACAGATACGCAGTATTTT. It codes for CASSPLRPREGSTDTQYF.

In its sample, this clone was seen a few times. The chain links TRBV10-3 to TRBJ1-6; unclear D gene. CDR1 and CDR2 (germline): ENHRY, SYGVKD. V lost 3 bases to trimming and J lost 9 bases, with 15 bases between them. There are 15 residues in the CDR3. In nucleotides, the CDR3 is TGTGCCATCAGTGATCACCGGTGGGGTTTTTCACCCCTCCACTTT. Translating it yields CAISDHRWGFSPLHF.

The DNA for the CDR3 is TGTGCCAGCAGCTTAGCGAGGACAGGGGGCTTCGGGGAGCTGTTTTTT. As protein: CASSLARTGGFGELFF. V gene TRBV7-2 combines with J gene TRBJ2-2, with 11 nucleotides matching TRBD1. J gave up 7 bases and V 0 bases, and 4 bases lay outside the gene matches. Germline V gene sequence: CDR1 SGHTA, CDR2 FQGNSA. The CDR3 extends over 16 amino acids. The full variable domain, in which reference TRBV7-2 and TRBJ2-2 provide the parts outside the CDR3, is GAGVSQSPSNKVTEKGKDVELRCDPISGHTALYWYRQSLGQGLEFLIYFQGNSAPDKSGLPSDRFSAERTGGSVSTLTIQRTQQEDSAVYLCASSLARTGGFGELFFGEGSRLTVL.

The chain recombines TRBV6-2 or TRBV6-3 with TRBJ1-5; D remains unclear. Trimming took off 5 bases at V and 0 bases at J, with 8 bases between the two ends. This CDR3 is built from 14 residues. The germline gives CDR1 MNHEY, CDR2 SVGEGT. This CDR3 is CASSNQPSNQPQHF. The CDR3, as DNA: TGTGCCAGCAGTAACCAACCTAGCAATCAGCCCCAGCATTTT.

The J gene is TRBJ2-5, the V gene TRBV7-2; maybe TRBD2 (6 bases). The V end was cut by 5 bases, the J end by 0 bases, with 13 bases between. Germline V gene lookup returns CDR1 SGHTA and CDR2 FQGNSA. The CDR3 runs to 15 residues. Here the CDR3 reads CASSPPGLHQETQYF. The CDR3, as DNA: TGTGCCAGCAGCCCCCCGGGACTCCACCAAGAGACCCAGTACTTC.

The chain is built from TRBV12-3 or TRBV12-4 and TRBJ1-6; D unresolved. This CDR3 region has 12 residues. The V gene lost 2 bases and the J gene lost 9 bases, with 5 bases spanning the gap. For the CDR3, the DNA is TGTGCCAGCAGTTTATGGGGTTCACCCCTCCACTTT. This encodes CASSLWGSPLHF.

The chain carries TRBV30 and TRBJ1-2; D remains ambiguous. CDR3 length equals 13 residues. V was clipped by 5 bases and J by 6 bases, with 16 bases between them. From germline, CDR1 is GTSNPN and CDR2 SVGIG (reference sequence). CDR3 protein: CAWARTGSHGYTF. CDR3 coding DNA: TGTGCCTGGGCGCGAACGGGGTCGCATGGCTACACCTTC. The full variable domain, rest sourced from reference TRBV30 and TRBJ1-2, is SQTIHQWPATLVQPVGSPLSLECTVEGTSNPNLYWYRQAAGRGLQLLFYSVGIGQISSEVPQNLSASRPQDRQFILSSKKLLLSDSGFYLCAWARTGSHGYTFGSGTRLTVV.

The chain combines TRBV30 with TRBJ2-1; 11 bases fit TRBD2. V lost 3 bases to trimming and J lost 9 bases; unmatched junction nucleotides: 10. The CDR3 runs to 15 residues. Germline V gene data show CDR1 as GTSNPN and CDR2 as SVGIG (reference sequence). CDR3 sequence reads: CAWRGTSGRAGEQFF. CDR3 nucleotide sequence: TGTGCCTGGAGGGGGACTAGCGGCAGGGCAGGTGAGCAGTTCTTC.

V and J are TRBV28 and TRBJ2-3; TRBD2 matches 12 bases. Germline-derived CDR1 and CDR2 are MDHEN and SYDVKM. The CDR3 length is 16 residues. Trimming cost V 3 bases and J 8 bases; bases outside gene matches: 9. For the CDR3, the DNA is TGTGCCAGCAGTTTGTTTCGGACTAGCGGGATGCCTACGCAGTATTTT. Its translation: CASSLFRTSGMPTQYF.

The chain has TRBV7-3 and TRBJ2-3; 11 bases match TRBD2. This CDR3 is built from 15 residues. Unmatched junction bases numbered 4, after V lost 5 bases and J lost 3 bases. In germline, CDR1 is SGHTA, CDR2 FQGTGA. CDR3 sequence (DNA): TGTGCCAGCAGCCGACTAGCGGGGCAGACAGATACGCAGTATTTT. Amino acid sequence: CASSRLAGQTDTQYF.

CDR3 loop: CASSFAGVAAYEQYF. The DNA for the CDR3 is TGTGCCAGCAGTTTCGCAGGGGTTGCAGCCTACGAGCAGTACTTC. The gene calls are TRBV28 and TRBJ2-7; D possibly corresponds to TRBD1 (6 bases). V lost 3 bases, J lost 2 bases, and 14 bases lay in between. The CDR3 sequence is 15 residues long. CDR1 is MDHEN, CDR2 SYDVKM, per germline.